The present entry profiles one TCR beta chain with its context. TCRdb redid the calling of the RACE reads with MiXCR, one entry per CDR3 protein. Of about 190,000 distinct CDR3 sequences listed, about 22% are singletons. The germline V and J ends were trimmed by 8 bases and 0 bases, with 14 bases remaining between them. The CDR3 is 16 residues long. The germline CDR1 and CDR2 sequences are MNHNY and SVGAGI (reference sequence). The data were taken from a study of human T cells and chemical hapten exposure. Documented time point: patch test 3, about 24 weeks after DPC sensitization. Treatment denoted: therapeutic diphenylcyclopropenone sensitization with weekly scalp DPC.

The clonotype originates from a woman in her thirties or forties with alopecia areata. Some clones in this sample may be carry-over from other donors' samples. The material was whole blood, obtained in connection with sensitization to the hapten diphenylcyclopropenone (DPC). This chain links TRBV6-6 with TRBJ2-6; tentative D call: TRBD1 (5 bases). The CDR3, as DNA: TGTGCCAGCCGAACCTCAGACAGCTCTGGGGCCAACGTCCTGACTTTC. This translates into CASRTSDSSGANVLTF.